This T cell receptor (beta chain) was identified in a study of cytomegalovirus exposure and HLA in healthy donors. Primers included in the PCR were 60 Vbeta and 13 Jbeta primers. Source study methods: Per a later analysis, the number of unique TCR beta chains was about 78 million, of which 10 million to 11 million were shared. Using immunoSEQ multiplex PCR, the repertoire was profiled, and TCRdb retains in-frame clones only, with some absent. V, J and clone size are taken as reported in that table, and D and trimming were inferred from the DNA itself. Here the sample spans some 130,000 clones, approximately 71% being singletons. As regards this clone: Its matching antigen is unknown.

General study results and limits: TCR beta chains associated with HLA were, in a later analysis, more clonally expanded than equally common others.

The CDR3 consists of 15 residues. Germline V gives CDR1 SQVTM, CDR2 ANQGSEA. Trimming cost V 4 bases and J 0 bases; bases outside gene matches: 5. This chain joins TRBV29-1 and TRBJ1-5; TRBD1 matches at 8 bases. The sequenced sample consisted of PBMCs. This TCR derives from a man aged 30-40 years in good health and CMV-seronegative. This CDR3 is CSVVWGQDSNQPQHF. CDR3 nucleotide sequence: TGCAGCGTTGTTTGGGGACAGGATAGCAATCAGCCCCAGCATTTT.